Following are 6 T cell receptor beta chains from one sample sequenced in a study of blood T cell repertoires in COVID-19. TCRdb's copy holds only in-frame clones and misses some; the assay was immunoSEQ multiplex PCR. This sample yields approximately 200,000 clones, of which about 85% are seen a single time; around 3% belongs to the top ten. Source material: peripheral blood. The receptor source for this set is a man between 50 and 59 years old who had recovered from COVID-19.

The V call is TRBV6-4, the J call TRBJ2-3; D gene uncertain. Trimming cost V 5 bases and J 6 bases, with 12 bases left between them. Per the germline V gene, CDR1 is MRHNA and CDR2 is SNTAGT. This CDR3 has 13 amino acids. CDR3 nucleotide sequence: TGTGCCAGCAGTCCTGCCGTGGAGGATACGCAGTATTTT. Protein sequence: CASSPAVEDTQYF.

The chain uses TRBV15 and TRBJ2-6; D is possibly TRBD1 (6 bases). V lost 0 bases and J 4 bases, leaving 10 bases between the germline ends. The CDR3 has 16 amino acids. CDR1 LNHNV and CDR2 YYDKDF come from the germline V gene (reference sequence). CDR3 in DNA: TGTGCCACCAGCAGAGATGGGGGCCTCGGGGCCAACGTCCTGACTTTC. This codes for CATSRDGGLGANVLTF.

In regard to this clone: No conserved phenylalanine or tryptophan is present at the end of the CDR3, so a read error is the likely explanation. No DNA is shown, since the ends of the CDR3 on it are uncertain; the CDR3 is the one TCRdb lists. This chain links TRBV5-6 with TRBJ1-2; TRBD1 was called by the table and not checked on the DNA. The CDR3 spans 14 amino acids, including both terminal residues. CDR1 SGHDT and CDR2 YYEEEE come from the germline V gene. CDR3 protein: CASSLYGGSDKPVI.

The rearrangement uses TRBV19 and TRBJ1-5; 11 bases line up with TRBD1. Germline V gene lookup returns CDR1 LNHDA and CDR2 SQIVND (reference sequence). J gave up 2 bases and V 1 base, and 1 base lay outside the gene matches. This CDR3 has 16 residues. CDR3 protein: CASSIGTGGRNQPQHF. CDR3 in DNA: TGTGCCAGTAGTATAGGGACAGGGGGCCGCAATCAGCCCCAGCATTTT.

The V call is TRBV18, the J call TRBJ2-7; D is possibly TRBD2 (5 bases). Germline assignment: CDR1 KGHSH and CDR2 LQKENI. The CDR3 spans 13 residues. V lost 2 bases and J 7 bases, leaving 12 bases between the germline ends. The CDR3 protein is CASSPKDRTEQYF. In DNA, the CDR3 is TGTGCCAGCTCACCAAAAGATAGGACTGAGCAGTACTTC.

J is TRBJ2-1 and V is TRBV14; TRBD2 aligns across 9 bases. This CDR3 has 17 amino acids. The J segment lost 7 bases and the V segment lost 1 base, leaving 11 bases of the junction unmatched. CDR1 SGHDN and CDR2 FVKESK come from the germline V gene. The CDR3 is CASSQVQGTSLWNEQFF. The CDR3 nucleotides are TGTGCCAGCAGCCAAGTTCAGGGGACTAGCCTATGGAATGAGCAGTTCTTC.